This T cell receptor (beta chain) is from a study of blood T cell repertoires in COVID-19. The assay was immunoSEQ multiplex PCR, and TCRdb's table has in-frame clones only and misses some. The table lists some 300,000 clones, 86% of them singletons. Per the germline V gene, CDR1 is GTSNPN and CDR2 is SVGIG (reference sequence). The CDR3 is made up of 14 amino acids. The junction had 7 bases not matched to a gene; V was cut back by 1 base and J by 8 bases. Sequencing was done on a sample of peripheral blood. The chain couples TRBV30 to TRBJ2-1, with TRBD2 matching 8 bases. This sequence originates from a woman aged 65 to 85 with COVID-19, enrolled during active disease. The CDR3 DNA reads TGTGCCTGGAGTGCAACGGGGGGGCATCATGAGCAGTTCTTC. Protein sequence: CAWSATGGHHEQFF.